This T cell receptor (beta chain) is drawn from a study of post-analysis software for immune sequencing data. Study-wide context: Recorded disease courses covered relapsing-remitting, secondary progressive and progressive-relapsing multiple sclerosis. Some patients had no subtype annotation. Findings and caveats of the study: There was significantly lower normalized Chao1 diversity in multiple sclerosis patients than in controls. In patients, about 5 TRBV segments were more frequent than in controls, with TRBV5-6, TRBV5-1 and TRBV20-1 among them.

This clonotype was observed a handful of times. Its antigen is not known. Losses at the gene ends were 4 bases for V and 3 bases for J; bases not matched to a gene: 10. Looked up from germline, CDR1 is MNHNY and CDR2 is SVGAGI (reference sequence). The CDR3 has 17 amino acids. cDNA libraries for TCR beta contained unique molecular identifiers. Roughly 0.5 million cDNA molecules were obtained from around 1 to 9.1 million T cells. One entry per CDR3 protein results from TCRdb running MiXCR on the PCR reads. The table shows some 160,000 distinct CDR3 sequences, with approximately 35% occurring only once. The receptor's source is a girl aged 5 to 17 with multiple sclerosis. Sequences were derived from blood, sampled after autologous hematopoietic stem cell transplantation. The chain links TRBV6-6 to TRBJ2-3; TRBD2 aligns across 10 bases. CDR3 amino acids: CASSSLRASGSTDTQYF. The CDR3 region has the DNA TGTGCCAGCAGTTCCCTGCGAGCTAGCGGGAGTACAGATACGCAGTATTTT.